These 15 T cell receptor beta chains were sequenced from one sample in a study of blood T cells in healthy people across ages. Together with a sample-barcoded 5' primer, a J-beta primer mix was included in a second PCR lasting 7 to 11 cycles. TCRdb redid the calling of the 5' RACE reads with MiXCR, one entry per CDR3 protein. The data show 1,300,000 or so distinct CDR3 sequences, approximately 59% seen once. The sample taken for sequencing was blood. Source of these receptors: a man between 18 and 35 years old in good health.

This clonotype was seen more than once but under ten times. V is TRBV7-9 and J is TRBJ1-6, with D unresolved. CDR3 size: 12 residues. The V end was cut by 7 bases, the J end by 0 bases, with 1 base between. From germline, CDR1 is SEHNR and CDR2 FQNEAQ (reference sequence). This CDR3 is CASNSYNSPLHF. CDR3 DNA: TGTGCCAGCAACTCCTATAATTCACCCCTCCACTTT.

The chain couples TRBV4-1 to TRBJ2-5; D unresolved. CDR1 and CDR2 from the germline V gene are MGHRA and YSYEKL. The CDR3 length is 17 residues. The V end lost 1 base, the J end lost 1 base, and 16 bases lay between the germline ends. The CDR3: CASSQVFPLHLQETQYF. Written as DNA, the CDR3 is TGCGCCAGCAGCCAAGTCTTCCCCTTACACCTCCAAGAGACCCAGTACTTC.

Of note for this clonotype: No conserved phenylalanine or tryptophan is present at the end of the CDR3, so a read error is the likely explanation. The chain has TRBV4-2 and TRBJ1-4; no firm D call. CDR3 length equals 15 residues. Trimming took 2 bases from V and 2 from J, leaving 9 bases between them. From germline, CDR1 is LGHNA and CDR2 YNFKEQ. CDR3 residues: CASSQSIGTNEKLFL. The DNA of the CDR3 is TGTGCCAGCAGCCAATCTATCGGGACTAATGAAAAACTGTTTTTG.

Details on this clonotype: This could be a read error, since a much larger clone is one nucleotide away. The chain employs TRBV29-1 and TRBJ1-4, with D possibly TRBD1 on 6 matching bases. Germline V gives CDR1 SQVTM, CDR2 ANQGSEA. There are 12 residues in the CDR3. CDR3 coding DNA: TGCAGTTTTAGGGGGGACGCAGAAAAACTGTTTTTT. Protein: CSFRGDAEKLFF.

This chain links TRBV6-6 with TRBJ2-2; 7 nucleotides align to TRBD1. Germline CDR1 MNHNY, CDR2 SVGAGI (reference sequence). With V trimmed by 6 bases and J by 5 bases, 9 bases remained unmatched. The CDR3 has 15 amino acids. CDR3 in DNA: TGTGCCAGCAGAATCCCGGGACAGTTAACCGGGGAGCTGTTTTTT. Protein product: CASRIPGQLTGELFF.

This clonotype came up a few times. V is TRBV29-1 and J is TRBJ2-5, with TRBD1 matching 8 bases. The trim removed 0 bases at V and 6 bases at J, leaving 15 bases unmatched. CDR3 length equals 17 residues. The germline V gene encodes CDR1 SQVTM and CDR2 ANQGSEA. The CDR3 loop reads CSVEDPLGQGIVKTQYF. The CDR3 nucleotides read TGCAGCGTTGAAGACCCCCTCGGACAGGGCATTGTAAAGACCCAGTACTTC.

The rearrangement links TRBV30 to TRBJ2-1; possibly TRBD2 for D (5 bases). Trimming took off 4 bases at V and 12 bases at J, with 16 bases between the two ends. This CDR3 has 12 residues. From germline, CDR1 is GTSNPN and CDR2 SVGIG (reference sequence). The CDR3: CAWNDQTEGQFF. The CDR3 DNA sequence: TGTGCCTGGAACGACCAAACAGAGGGGCAGTTCTTC.

This chain connects TRBV20-1 to TRBJ2-5, with D unclear. The CDR3 runs 15 residues. V shed 0 bases and J shed 1 base, with 12 bases lying between them. The germline CDR1 and CDR2 sequences are DFQATT and SNEGSKA (reference sequence). CDR3 in DNA: TGCAGTGCTAGAGATCCTAGGAGACCCCAAGAGACCCAGTACTTC. Translation gives CSARDPRRPQETQYF.

In DNA form, the CDR3 reads TGTGCCAGCAGTGGGACGACCTTAACTAACTATGGCTACACCTTC. This codes for CASSGTTLTNYGYTF. The V call is TRBV2, the J call TRBJ1-2, with D hard to call. Looked up from germline, CDR1 is SNHLY and CDR2 is FYNNEI. V dropped 4 bases and J dropped 0 bases, with 12 bases sitting between them. The CDR3 contains 15 residues.

This sequence joins TRBV6-2 or TRBV6-3 and TRBJ1-2; no reliable D call. The CDR3 contains 15 residues. Per the germline V gene, CDR1 is MNHEY and CDR2 is SVGEGT. Trimming took 4 bases from V and 4 from J, leaving 16 bases between them. The CDR3 DNA follows: TGTGCCAGCAGTTTCGACGACCCCCCCGGCTATGGCTACACCTTC. Translated, it gives CASSFDDPPGYGYTF.

The count of this clonotype is one. The chain has TRBV2 and TRBJ2-7; no clear D. Germline V gene data show CDR1 as SNHLY and CDR2 as FYNNEI. The CDR3 consists of 14 residues. V shed 4 bases and J shed 3 bases, with 13 bases lying between them. The CDR3 sequence is CASSGSVRGYEQYF. The CDR3, as DNA: TGTGCCAGCAGTGGAAGTGTTCGAGGCTACGAGCAGTACTTC. The variable domain in full, with the rest retrieved from reference TRBV2 and TRBJ2-7, is EPEVTQTPSHQVTQMGQEVILRCVPISNHLYFYWYRQILGQKVEFLVSFYNNEISEKSEIFDDQFSVERPDGSNFTLKIRSTKLEDSAMYFCASSGSVRGYEQYFGPGTRLTVT.

The chain couples TRBV7-9 to TRBJ2-1; 10 bases line up with TRBD1. The germline V gene has CDR1 SEHNR and CDR2 FQNEAQ (reference sequence). The V gene end was trimmed by 2 bases and the J gene end by 2 bases; junction bases not matched to a gene: 3. This CDR3 contains 16 residues. The CDR3 reads CASSLPGQGTYNEQFF. CDR3 in DNA: TGTGCCAGCAGCTTACCGGGACAGGGGACCTACAATGAGCAGTTCTTC.

This clonotype has just a few counts. The rearrangement links TRBV29-1 to TRBJ2-1; a weak D match, TRBD2 (6 bases). The CDR3 spans 14 residues. CDR1 is SQVTM and CDR2 is ANQGSEA in the germline V gene. V dropped 4 bases and J dropped 5 bases, with 15 bases sitting between them. The DNA for the CDR3 is TGCAGCGTTGTCGGCGGGGTTACTAACAATGAGCAGTTCTTC. This gives the protein CSVVGGVTNNEQFF.

The table lists this clonotype with a count of one. The chain joins TRBV4-1 to TRBJ1-6, with 7 positions matching TRBD1. Trimming removed 4 bases from V and 7 bases from J; junction bases left unmatched: 10. Germline CDR1 MGHRA, CDR2 YSYEKL. CDR3 length equals 16 residues. CDR3 DNA sequence: TGCGCCAGCAGCCGCTTTACAGGGGACTTAAATTCACCCCTCCACTTT. Translating it yields CASSRFTGDLNSPLHF.

This CDR3 reads CASSETDRGHYGYTF. Written as DNA, the CDR3 is TGTGCCAGCAGTGAAACGGACAGGGGGCATTATGGCTACACCTTC. The gene calls are TRBV25-1 and TRBJ1-2, with TRBD1 matching 11 bases. CDR3 size: 15 residues. J was trimmed by 5 bases and V by 2 bases; bases with no gene match: 4. Germline V gene lookup returns CDR1 MGHDK and CDR2 SYGVNS.